This T cell receptor beta chain is drawn from a study of T cell responses to AZD1222 COVID-19 vaccine. Study context: Recipients boosted at about 4 weeks or about 12 weeks are pooled.

This clone was detected only once. The antigen is unknown. The CDR3 spans 14 residues. From germline, CDR1 is SGHTA and CDR2 FQGNSA. Trimming removed 6 bases at V and 4 bases at J, with 14 bases between. Assay used: immunoSEQ multiplex PCR; TCRdb lists only in-frame clones, some missing. The sample consists of over 130,000 clones, about 86% of them appearing once. Study-wide findings and caveats: Sampling captured repertoires only after the peak T cell response. The number of AZD1222 recipients seropositive at baseline was only five or six. Mapped onto spike, vaccine-associated CD4 TCRs spanned it and were dominant at 160-218 and 743-854.

The sequences come from peripheral blood, collected on day 0 of AZD1222 vaccination. This chain uses TRBV7-2 with TRBJ2-3; D possibly uses TRBD1 or TRBD2 (6 bases each). The TCR sequence derives from an adult in good health. The CDR3 nucleotides read TGTGCCAGCAGGCTAGGGGGAGGCGCAGATACGCAGTATTTT. Its translation is CASRLGGGADTQYF.